The next 3 T cell receptor beta chains were all read from a single sample in a study of technical replicates of blood from several donors (dated by TCRdb to 2015 to 2018). The library was generated by the immunoSEQ multiplex PCR assay. The table was pulled from immuneACCESS by TCRdb, which kept in-frame rearrangements only. Such tables lose some clones; where checked, under half of the loss comes from unresolved V genes, and the rest has no known cause. For this sample there are 60,000 to 75,000 clones; just under 90% appear just once. Together, the top ten hold about 5% of the sample. Specimen: PBMCs. The receptor source for this set is a human donor in good health. Some clones in this sample may be carry-over from other donors' samples.

This chain uses TRBV29-1 with TRBJ1-2; perhaps TRBD1 as D (5 bases). The CDR3 length is 13 residues. V was clipped by 4 bases and J by 4 bases, with 13 bases between them. Germline CDR1 reads SQVTM; CDR2 reads ANQGSEA. This CDR3 reads CSVVPDQGYGYTF. For the CDR3, the DNA is TGCAGCGTTGTCCCAGATCAGGGCTATGGCTACACCTTC.

This CDR3 reads CASSPGGIYGYTF. The CDR3 nucleotides read TGCGCCAGCAGTCCAGGGGGCATCTATGGCTACACCTTC. V and J are TRBV10-2 and TRBJ1-2; 8 positions match TRBD1. The CDR3 sequence is 13 residues long. Germline assignment: CDR1 WSHSY and CDR2 SAAADI. V lost 5 bases, J lost 4 bases, and 3 bases stayed unmatched.

The chain carries TRBV5-6 and TRBJ2-3; no clear D. This CDR3 spans 18 amino acids. Trimming left V 4 bases short and J 1 base short, with 22 bases between. Germline loops: CDR1 SGHDT, CDR2 YYEEEE. CDR3 sequence: CASSARRDTLVRTDTQYF. DNA of the CDR3: TGTGCCAGCAGCGCACGCCGCGACACCTTAGTCCGCACAGATACGCAGTATTTT.